The source of this TCR beta chain is a study of blood T cell repertoires in COVID-19. Study details: The United States, Italy and Spain provided the acute and convalescent COVID-19 samples. Sources were T cells, B-cell-depleted T cells, or PBMCs; the material itself was cDNA or gDNA.

V was trimmed by 6 bases and J by 9 bases, leaving 18 bases between them. CDR3 length: 15 residues. Germline assignment: CDR1 MDHEN and CDR2 SYDVKM. This clone was recorded once. In the authors' workflow: Reference gene primer amplification gave estimated nucleated cell counts. Using immunoSEQ multiplex PCR, the repertoire was profiled, and TCRdb retains in-frame clones only, with some absent. V, J and clone size are taken as reported in that table, and D and trimming were inferred from the DNA itself. The repertoire consists of 45,000 to 65,000 clones, with about 77% occurring once and the leading ten covering around two fifths.

The sequence derives from a man in his sixties or seventies with active or convalescent COVID-19. Sequencing was done on a sample of peripheral blood. The chain recombines TRBV28 with TRBJ1-6, with D possibly TRBD1 on 6 matching bases. CDR3 amino acids: CASRPILGQRSPLHF. CDR3 DNA sequence: TGTGCCAGCAGACCCATCCTAGGACAGCGTTCACCCCTCCACTTT.